Below, one T cell receptor (beta chain) is given with its context. Its antigen is unknown. No much larger clone exists at a distance of one base, and base qualities are not known. Libraries were prepared through multiplex PCR. The instrument given in TCRdb is Illumina HiSeq 4000. To build TCR beta libraries, CDR3 regions were amplified by Arm-PCR using iRepertoire HTBI primers. Before sequencing, the PCR products underwent gel purification. In the original analysis: Gene usage analysis of CDR3 amino acid clonotypes used the 50 to 70 TRBV and some 15 TRBJ segments found across samples. COPE and FqMerger were used to merge the filtered high-quality paired reads into contigs. BLAST was used to align contigs to IMGT TRBV, TRBD and TRBJ reference genes, and CDR3 was defined according to IMGT. Clonotypes above 0.1% frequency were classified as highly expanded clones. Shannon entropy served as the measure of repertoire diversity, while the Gini coefficient captured V-J evenness. Public clonotypes were defined as clonotypes shared by more than one individual. TCRdb reprocessing: public reads trimmed at Q25 with fastp, clones called with MiXCR, in-frame beta chains kept. Merged by CDR3 protein, the rows form single entries marked with the most common genes and DNA. In this record, the V and J calls reflect TCRdb's handling and not the investigators' own analysis. For this sample there are 700,000 or so distinct CDR3 sequences; 25% to 35% appear just once. About two fifths of the sample lies in the top ten.

The data were obtained in a study of regulatory T cells in long-lasting Graves disease (dated by TCRdb to the early 2020s). Regarding the study in general: Persistent Graves' disease was defined as antithyroid drug treatment for over 5 years with persistently positive TSH receptor autoantibodies. Patients with persistent Graves' disease were compared with patients with newly diagnosed Graves' disease using TCR sequencing and RNA sequencing of peripheral blood. In the clinical cohort, patients with persistent Graves' disease had used antithyroid drugs for an average of around ten years. A total of about 33 samples underwent TCR sequencing: some 13 from persistent and around 20 from newly diagnosed Graves' disease patients. The study took place in China and was registered as a clinical trial.

Including cysteine and phenylalanine, the CDR3 has 14 amino acids. Here the CDR3 DNA is all that survives: 42 bases in frame from base 1. Via the germline V gene, CDR1 is SQVTM and CDR2 ANQGSEA. V trim: 6 bases; J trim: 4 bases; unmatched bases: 8. This sample's time point label indicates: persistent/refractory GD, antithyroid drugs over 5 years with positive TRAb. For both TCR sequencing and RNA sequencing, RNA was extracted from PBMCs in TRIzol. The diagnosis of Graves' disease followed American Thyroid Association guidelines. The patients came from an endocrinology department in Xi'an, China. Each patient gave 7.5 to 10 milliliters of peripheral blood, collected in an EDTA anticoagulant tube. Ficoll Paque Plus density gradient separation was used to isolate PBMCs, and no additional T cell sorting was done. RNA quality was checked with an Agilent 2100 Bioanalyzer and agarose gel, and concentration with a NanoDrop 2000.

Points the paper makes about the study in general: Compared with newly diagnosed patients, persistent Graves' disease patients had lower TCR Shannon entropy and fewer highly expanded clones, which suggests clonal expansion. The study examined only peripheral blood because the primary lesion, thyroid tissue, could not be accessed. TRBV28, TRBJ1-2 and TRBJ2-5 were preferentially used in persistent disease, while TRBV20-1 and TRBJ2-1 were favored in newly diagnosed disease. Only the TCR beta chain was sequenced and analyzed. The authors noted that the small sample size was a limitation that may lower accuracy. Patients with persistent disease shared more public clonotypes (approximately 2,500) than newly diagnosed patients did (roughly 970).

Sequenced material: peripheral blood mononuclear cells (PBMCs), taken when the disease was refractory, from a patient treated with antithyroid drugs. This TCR came from a female donor with Graves disease. The rearranged segments are TRBV29-1 and TRBJ2-3, with 9 bases in between that match TRBD1. The DNA is TGCAGCGTCTCTGTACAGGGGGCCTCAGATACGCAGTATTTT. This is translated as CSVSVQGASDTQYF.